The T cell receptor beta chain described here comes from a study of control samples from healthy donors and cancer patients. Generated by immunoSEQ multiplex PCR, the TCRdb table keeps only in-frame clones and is missing some. The top ten hold roughly 21% of the sample, which has almost 90,000 clones, 86% seen once. Input material: blood. This sequence was found in a man in his thirties or forties in good health.

The CDR3 protein is CASSHDDNYGYTF. The CDR3 DNA sequence: TGTGCCAGCAGCCACGACGACAACTATGGCTACACCTTC. V and J are TRBV3-1 (or the pseudogene TRBV3-2) and TRBJ1-2; D unclear. V shed 3 bases and J shed 2 bases, with 7 bases lying between them. Germline CDR1 LGHDT, CDR2 YNNKEL (reference sequence). The CDR3 runs 13 residues.